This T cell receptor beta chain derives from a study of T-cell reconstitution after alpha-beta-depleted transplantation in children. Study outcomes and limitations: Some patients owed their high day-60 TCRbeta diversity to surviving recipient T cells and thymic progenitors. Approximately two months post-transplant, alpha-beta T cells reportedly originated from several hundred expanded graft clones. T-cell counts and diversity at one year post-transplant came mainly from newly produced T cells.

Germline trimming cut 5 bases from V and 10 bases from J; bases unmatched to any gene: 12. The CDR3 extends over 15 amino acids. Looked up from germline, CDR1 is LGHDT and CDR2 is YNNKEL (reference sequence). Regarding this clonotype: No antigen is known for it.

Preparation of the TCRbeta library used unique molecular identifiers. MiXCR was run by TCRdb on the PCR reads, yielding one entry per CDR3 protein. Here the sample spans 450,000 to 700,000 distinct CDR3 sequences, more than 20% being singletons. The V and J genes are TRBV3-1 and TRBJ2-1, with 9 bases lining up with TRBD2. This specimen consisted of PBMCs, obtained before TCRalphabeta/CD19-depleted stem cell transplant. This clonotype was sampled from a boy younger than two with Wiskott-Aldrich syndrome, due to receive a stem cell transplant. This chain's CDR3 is CASSTRLAALGEQFF. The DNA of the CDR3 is TGTGCCAGCAGCACGCGACTAGCGGCCCTAGGGGAGCAGTTCTTC.